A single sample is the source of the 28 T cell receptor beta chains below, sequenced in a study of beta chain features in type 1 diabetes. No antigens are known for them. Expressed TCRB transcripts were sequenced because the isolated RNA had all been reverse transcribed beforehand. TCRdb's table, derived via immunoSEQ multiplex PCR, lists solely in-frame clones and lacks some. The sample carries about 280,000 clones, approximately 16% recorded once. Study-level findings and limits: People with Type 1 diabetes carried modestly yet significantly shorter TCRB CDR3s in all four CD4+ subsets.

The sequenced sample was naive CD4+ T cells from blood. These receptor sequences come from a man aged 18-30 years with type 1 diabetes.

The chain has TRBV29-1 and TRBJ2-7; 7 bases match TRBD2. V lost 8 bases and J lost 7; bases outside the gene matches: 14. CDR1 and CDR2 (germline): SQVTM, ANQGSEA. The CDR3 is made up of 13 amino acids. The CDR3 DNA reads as TGCAGCTGTTTGGGAGGGTATGACTGGGAGCAGTACTTC. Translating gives CSCLGGYDWEQYF.

The CDR3 DNA sequence: TGTGCCAGCAGCTTGCGGGGGGGGGATTCCTACAATGAGCAGTTCTTC. Residues: CASSLRGGDSYNEQFF. This chain joins TRBV5-5 and TRBJ2-1; TRBD2 matches 8 bases. This CDR3 region has 16 residues. V gave up 1 base and J gave up 1 base; unmatched junction bases: 4. CDR1 and CDR2 from the germline V gene are SGHKS and YYEKEE (reference sequence).

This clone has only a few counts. The CDR3 here is CASVTAGGGGNEQFF. In DNA, the CDR3 is TGTGCCAGCGTCACGGCGGGCGGGGGGGGCAATGAGCAGTTCTTC. The J gene is TRBJ2-1, the V gene TRBV28; 9 bases are shared with TRBD2. Germline-derived CDR1 and CDR2 are MDHEN and SYDVKM. J gave up 6 bases and V 8 bases, and 11 bases lay outside the gene matches. The CDR3 runs to 15 residues. The full variable domain, rest sourced from reference TRBV28 and TRBJ2-1, is DVKVTQSSRYLVKRTGEKVFLECVQDMDHENMFWYRQDPGLGLRLIYFSYDVKMKEKGDIPEGYSVSREKKERFSLILESASTNQTSMYLCASVTAGGGGNEQFFGPGTRLTVL.

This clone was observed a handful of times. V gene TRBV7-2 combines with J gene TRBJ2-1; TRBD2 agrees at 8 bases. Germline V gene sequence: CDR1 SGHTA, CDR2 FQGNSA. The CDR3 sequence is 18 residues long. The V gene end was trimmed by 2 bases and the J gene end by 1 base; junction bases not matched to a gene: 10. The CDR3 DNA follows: TGTGCCAGCAGCTTACCGGCGGGAGGCCTTGCTTCCTACAATGAGCAGTTCTTC. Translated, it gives CASSLPAGGLASYNEQFF. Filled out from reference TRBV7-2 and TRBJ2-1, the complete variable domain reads GAGVSQSPSNKVTEKGKDVELRCDPISGHTALYWYRQSLGQGLEFLIYFQGNSAPDKSGLPSDRFSAERTGGSVSTLTIQRTQQEDSAVYLCASSLPAGGLASYNEQFFGPGTRLTVL.

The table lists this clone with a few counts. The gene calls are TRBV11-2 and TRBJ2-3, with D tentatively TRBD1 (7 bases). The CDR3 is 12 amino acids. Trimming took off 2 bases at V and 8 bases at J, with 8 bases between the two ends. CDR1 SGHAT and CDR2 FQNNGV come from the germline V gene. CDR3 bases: TGTGCCAGCAGCTTACAGGGGGGTACGCAGTATTTT. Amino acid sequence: CASSLQGGTQYF.

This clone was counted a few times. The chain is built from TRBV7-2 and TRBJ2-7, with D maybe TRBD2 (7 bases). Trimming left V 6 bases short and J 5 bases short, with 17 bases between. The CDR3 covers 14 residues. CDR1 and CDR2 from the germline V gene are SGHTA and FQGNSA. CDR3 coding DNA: TGTGCCAGCAGACAACAGGGAGGGTCCCACGAGCAGTACTTC. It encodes CASRQQGGSHEQYF.

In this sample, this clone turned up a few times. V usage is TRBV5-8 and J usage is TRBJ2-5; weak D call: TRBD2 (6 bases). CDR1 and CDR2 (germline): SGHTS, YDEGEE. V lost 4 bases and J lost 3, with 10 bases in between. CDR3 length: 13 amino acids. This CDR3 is CASSGGEKETQYF. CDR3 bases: TGTGCCAGCAGCGGCGGGGAGAAAGAGACCCAGTACTTC.

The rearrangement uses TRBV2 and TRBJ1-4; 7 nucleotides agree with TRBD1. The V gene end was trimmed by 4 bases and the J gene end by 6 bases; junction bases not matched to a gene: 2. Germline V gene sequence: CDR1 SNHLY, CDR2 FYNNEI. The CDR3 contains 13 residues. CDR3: CASSVDRDEKLFF. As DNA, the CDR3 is TGTGCCAGCAGTGTCGACAGGGATGAAAAACTGTTTTTT.

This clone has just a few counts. For the CDR3, the DNA is TGTGCCAGCTCACCACCCGGTAGCGGGGGGGCCAATGAGCAGTTCTTC. Translating gives CASSPPGSGGANEQFF. The rearrangement uses TRBV18 and TRBJ2-1, with 11 bases aligning to TRBD2. The ends lost 0 bases at V and 6 bases at J; junction bases unmatched: 4. Per the germline V gene, CDR1 is KGHSH and CDR2 is LQKENI. This CDR3 comprises 16 residues.

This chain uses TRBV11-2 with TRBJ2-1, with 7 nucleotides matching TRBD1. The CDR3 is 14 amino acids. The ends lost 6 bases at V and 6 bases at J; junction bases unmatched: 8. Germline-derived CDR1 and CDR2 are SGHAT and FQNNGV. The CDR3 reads CASRPTGQRNEQFF. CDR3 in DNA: TGTGCCAGCAGACCGACAGGGCAGCGCAATGAGCAGTTCTTC.

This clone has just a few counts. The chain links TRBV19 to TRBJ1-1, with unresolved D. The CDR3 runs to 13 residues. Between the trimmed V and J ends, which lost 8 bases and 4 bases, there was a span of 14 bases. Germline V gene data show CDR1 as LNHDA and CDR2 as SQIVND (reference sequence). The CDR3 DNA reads TGTGCCAGTGAGGGTTGGGATGGCACTGAAGCTTTCTTT. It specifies CASEGWDGTEAFF.

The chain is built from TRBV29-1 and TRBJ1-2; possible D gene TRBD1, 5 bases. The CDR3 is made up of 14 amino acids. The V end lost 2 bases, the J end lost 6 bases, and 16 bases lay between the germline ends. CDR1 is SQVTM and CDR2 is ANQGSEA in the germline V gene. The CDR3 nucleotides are TGCAGCGTTGAATTCGGTTCAGGGTTGAATGGCTACACCTTC. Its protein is CSVEFGSGLNGYTF.

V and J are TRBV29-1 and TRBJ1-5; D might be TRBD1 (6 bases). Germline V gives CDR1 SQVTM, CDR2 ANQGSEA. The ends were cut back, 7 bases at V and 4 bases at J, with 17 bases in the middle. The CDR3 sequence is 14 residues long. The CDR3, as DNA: TGCAGCGCCATAGGCGGGGGGCGAAATCAGCCCCAGCATTTT. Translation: CSAIGGGRNQPQHF. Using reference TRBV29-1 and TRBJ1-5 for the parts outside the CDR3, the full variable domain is SAVISQKPSRDICQRGTSLTIQCQVDSQVTMMFWYRQQPGQSLTLIATANQGSEATYESGFVIDKFPISRPNLTFSTLTVSNMSPEDSSIYLCSAIGGGRNQPQHFGDGTRLSIL.

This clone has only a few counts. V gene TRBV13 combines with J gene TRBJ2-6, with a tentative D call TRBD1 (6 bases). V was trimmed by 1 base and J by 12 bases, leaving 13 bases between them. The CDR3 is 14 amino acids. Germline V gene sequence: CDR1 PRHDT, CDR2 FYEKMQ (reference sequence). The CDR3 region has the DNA TGTGCCAGCAGCTTAGTACAAGGGGGAATCGTCCTGACTTTC. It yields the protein CASSLVQGGIVLTF.

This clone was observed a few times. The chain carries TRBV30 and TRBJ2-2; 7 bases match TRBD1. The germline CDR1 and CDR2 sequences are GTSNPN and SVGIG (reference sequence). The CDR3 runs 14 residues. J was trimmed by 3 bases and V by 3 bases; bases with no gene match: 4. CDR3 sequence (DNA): TGTGCCTGGAGCCCCGGACAGGACACCGGGGAGCTGTTTTTT. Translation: CAWSPGQDTGELFF.

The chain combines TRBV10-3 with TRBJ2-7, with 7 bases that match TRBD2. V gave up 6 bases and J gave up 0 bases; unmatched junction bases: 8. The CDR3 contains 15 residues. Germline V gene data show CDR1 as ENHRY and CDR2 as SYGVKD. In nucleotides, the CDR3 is TGTGCCATCAGCGCCCAACTAGCGATCTCCTACGAGCAGTACTTC. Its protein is CAISAQLAISYEQYF.

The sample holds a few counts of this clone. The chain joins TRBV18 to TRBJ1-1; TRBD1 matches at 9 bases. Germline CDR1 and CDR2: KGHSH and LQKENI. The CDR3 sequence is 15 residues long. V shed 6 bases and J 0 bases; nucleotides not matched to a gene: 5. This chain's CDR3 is CASSPDRGMNTEAFF. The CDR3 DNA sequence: TGTGCCAGCTCGCCGGACAGGGGAATGAACACTGAAGCTTTCTTT. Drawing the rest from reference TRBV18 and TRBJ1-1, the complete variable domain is NAGVMQNPRHLVRRRGQEARLRCSPMKGHSHVYWYRQLPEEGLKFMVYLQKENIIDESGMPKERFSAEFPKEGPSILRIQQVVRGDSAAYFCASSPDRGMNTEAFFGQGTRLTVV.

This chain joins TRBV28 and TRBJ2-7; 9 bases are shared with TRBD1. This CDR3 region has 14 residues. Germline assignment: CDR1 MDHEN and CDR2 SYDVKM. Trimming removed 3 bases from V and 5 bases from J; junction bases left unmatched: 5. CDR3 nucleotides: TGTGCCAGCAGTTTTGACAGGGGGGTCCACGAGCAGTACTTC. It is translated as CASSFDRGVHEQYF. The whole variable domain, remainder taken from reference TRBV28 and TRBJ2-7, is DVKVTQSSRYLVKRTGEKVFLECVQDMDHENMFWYRQDPGLGLRLIYFSYDVKMKEKGDIPEGYSVSREKKERFSLILESASTNQTSMYLCASSFDRGVHEQYFGPGTRLTVT.

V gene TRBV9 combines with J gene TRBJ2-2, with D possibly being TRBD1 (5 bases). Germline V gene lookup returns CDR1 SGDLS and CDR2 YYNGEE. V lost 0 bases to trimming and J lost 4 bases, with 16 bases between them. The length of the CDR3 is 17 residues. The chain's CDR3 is CASSVALGVVGTGELFF. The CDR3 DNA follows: TGTGCCAGCAGCGTAGCTTTAGGGGTTGTTGGCACCGGGGAGCTGTTTTTT.

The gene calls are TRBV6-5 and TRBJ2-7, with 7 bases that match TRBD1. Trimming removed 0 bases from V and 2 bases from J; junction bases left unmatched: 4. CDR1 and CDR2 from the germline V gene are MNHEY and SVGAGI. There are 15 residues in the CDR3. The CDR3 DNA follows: TGTGCCAGCAGTTACTCAGGACAGGTTCCCTACGAGCAGTACTTC. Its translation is CASSYSGQVPYEQYF.

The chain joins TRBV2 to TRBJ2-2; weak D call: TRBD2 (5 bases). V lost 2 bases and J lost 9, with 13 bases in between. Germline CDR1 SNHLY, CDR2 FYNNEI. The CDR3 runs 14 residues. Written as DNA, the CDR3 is TGTGCCAGCAGTGAATGGAGGATCACTAGGGAGCTGTTTTTT. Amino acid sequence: CASSEWRITRELFF.

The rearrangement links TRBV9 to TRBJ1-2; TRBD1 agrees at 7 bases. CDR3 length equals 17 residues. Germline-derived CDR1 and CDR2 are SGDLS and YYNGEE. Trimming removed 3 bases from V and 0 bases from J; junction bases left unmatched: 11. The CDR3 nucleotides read TGTGCCAGCAGCGGATACTATAGGGGGCCTTCTAACTATGGCTACACCTTC. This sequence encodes CASSGYYRGPSNYGYTF. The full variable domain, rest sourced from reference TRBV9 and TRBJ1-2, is DSGVTQTPKHLITATGQRVTLRCSPRSGDLSVYWYQQSLDQGLQFLIQYYNGEERAKGNILERFSAQQFPDLHSELNLSSLELGDSALYFCASSGYYRGPSNYGYTFGSGTRLTVV.

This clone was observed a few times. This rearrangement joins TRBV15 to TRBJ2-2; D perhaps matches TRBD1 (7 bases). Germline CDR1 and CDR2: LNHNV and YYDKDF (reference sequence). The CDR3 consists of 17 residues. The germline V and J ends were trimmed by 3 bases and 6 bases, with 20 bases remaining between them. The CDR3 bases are TGTGCCACCAGCAGGCGCCGGAGGACTACAGGGGCCGGGGAGCTGTTTTTT. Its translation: CATSRRRRTTGAGELFF.

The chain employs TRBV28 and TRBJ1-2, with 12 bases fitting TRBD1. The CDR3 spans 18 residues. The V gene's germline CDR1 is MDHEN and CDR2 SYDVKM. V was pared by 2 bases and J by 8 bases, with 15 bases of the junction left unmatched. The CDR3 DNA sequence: TGTGCCAGCAGTTTAACTCGGGGACAGGGGGCGAGATTGTGGGGCTACACCTTC. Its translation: CASSLTRGQGARLWGYTF.

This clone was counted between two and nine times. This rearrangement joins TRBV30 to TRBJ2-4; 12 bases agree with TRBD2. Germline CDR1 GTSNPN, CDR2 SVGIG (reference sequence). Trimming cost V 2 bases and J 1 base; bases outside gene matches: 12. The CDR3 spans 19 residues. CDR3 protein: CAWSPSGGDLFNAKNIQYF. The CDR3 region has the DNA TGTGCCTGGAGTCCTAGCGGGGGGGACCTTTTTAACGCCAAAAACATTCAGTACTTC. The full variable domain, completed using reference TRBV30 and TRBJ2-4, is SQTIHQWPATLVQPVGSPLSLECTVEGTSNPNLYWYRQAAGRGLQLLFYSVGIGQISSEVPQNLSASRPQDRQFILSSKKLLLSDSGFYLCAWSPSGGDLFNAKNIQYFGAGTRLSVL.

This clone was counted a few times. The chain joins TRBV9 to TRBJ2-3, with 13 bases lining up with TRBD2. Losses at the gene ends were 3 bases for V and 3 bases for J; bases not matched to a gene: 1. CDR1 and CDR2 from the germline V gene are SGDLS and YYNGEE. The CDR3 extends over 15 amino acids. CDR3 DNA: TGTGCCAGCAGCGGGACTAGCGGGAGAACAGATACGCAGTATTTT. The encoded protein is CASSGTSGRTDTQYF.

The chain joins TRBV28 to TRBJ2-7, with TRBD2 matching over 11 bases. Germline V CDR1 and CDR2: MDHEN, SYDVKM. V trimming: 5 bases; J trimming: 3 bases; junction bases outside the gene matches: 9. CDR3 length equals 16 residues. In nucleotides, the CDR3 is TGTGCCAGCAGTCGCCGGCGACTAGCGGGAATCTACGAGCAGTACTTC. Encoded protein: CASSRRRLAGIYEQYF.

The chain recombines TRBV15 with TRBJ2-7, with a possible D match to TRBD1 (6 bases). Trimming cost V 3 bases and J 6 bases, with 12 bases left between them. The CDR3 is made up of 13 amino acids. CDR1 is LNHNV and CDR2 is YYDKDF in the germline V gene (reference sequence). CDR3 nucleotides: TGTGCCACCAGCAGGGGTGACAGGAGCGAGCAGTACTTC. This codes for CATSRGDRSEQYF. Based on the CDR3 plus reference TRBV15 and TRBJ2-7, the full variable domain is DAMVIQNPRYQVTQFGKPVTLSCSQTLNHNVMYWYQQKSSQAPKLLFHYYDKDFNNEADTPDNFQSRRPNTSFCFLDIRSPGLGDTAMYLCATSRGDRSEQYFGPGTRLTVT.